The 32 T cell receptor beta chains reported below all come from one sample, sequenced in a study of shared clonotypes between healthy human individuals. The naive CD8 fraction comprised CD45RO-negative cells positively selected for CCR7 and excluded terminally differentiated effector memory CD45RA+ cells. TCRdb's copy holds only in-frame clones and misses some; the assay was immunoSEQ multiplex PCR. The data contain approximately 590,000 clones, 95% to 96% of them seen just once; the ten biggest clones take up less than 0.13%. The sample taken for sequencing was naive CD8+ T cells sorted from blood. These receptors were taken from a woman aged 25 to 45 in good health.

This clone appeared a single time. The rearrangement links TRBV6-1 to TRBJ2-3; 8 positions agree with TRBD2. Germline V gene sequence: CDR1 MNHNS, CDR2 SASEGT. Trimming cost V 2 bases and J 2 bases; bases outside gene matches: 9. This CDR3 has 17 residues. The chain's CDR3 is CASSEMGAGALTDTQYF. In DNA form, the CDR3 reads TGTGCCAGCAGTGAAATGGGAGCGGGAGCGCTCACAGATACGCAGTATTTT.

V is TRBV4-1 and J is TRBJ2-7, with 8 bases identical to TRBD2. CDR1 is MGHRA, CDR2 YSYEKL, per germline. This CDR3 contains 16 residues. V lost 2 bases and J lost 0; bases outside the gene matches: 6. The DNA for the CDR3 is TGCGCCAGCAGCCAAATCGGTAGCGGGACCTCCTACGAGCAGTACTTC. Translating it yields CASSQIGSGTSYEQYF.

The genes are TRBV13 and TRBJ2-5, with TRBD1 matching 8 bases. The CDR3 runs to 14 residues. J lost 5 bases, V lost 2 bases, and 4 bases had no gene match. Germline lookup yields CDR1 PRHDT and CDR2 FYEKMQ (reference sequence). CDR3 nucleotide sequence: TGTGCCAGCAGCTTAAGCACAGGGGGTGAGACCCAGTACTTC. Its protein is CASSLSTGGETQYF.

The chain links TRBV5-8 to TRBJ2-7, with TRBD1 identical over 7 bases. There are 14 residues in the CDR3. Germline CDR1 SGHTS, CDR2 YDEGEE. J lost 3 bases, V lost 5 bases, and 8 bases had no gene match. The CDR3 region has the DNA TGTGCCAGCAGGCCCCACCGGACAGGCTACGAGCAGTACTTC. Its translation: CASRPHRTGYEQYF. Filled out from reference TRBV5-8 and TRBJ2-7, the complete variable domain reads EAGVTQSPTHLIKTRGQQATLRCSPISGHTSVYWYQQALGLGLQFLLWYDEGEERNRGNFPPRFSGRQFPNYSSELNVNALELEDSALYLCASRPHRTGYEQYFGPGTRLTVT.

As DNA, the CDR3 is TGTGCCAGCAAAGGGGGAACTGGACTAGCCGATAATCCCTACGAGCAGTACTTC. Translated: CASKGGTGLADNPYEQYF. The J gene is TRBJ2-7, the V gene TRBV6-4; 8 nucleotides line up with TRBD2. The CDR3 length is 18 residues. Germline V CDR1 and CDR2: MRHNA, SNTAGT. Unmatched junction bases numbered 19, after V lost 7 bases and J lost 2 bases.

This chain joins TRBV30 and TRBJ1-1; weak D call: TRBD1 (6 bases). The CDR3 has 17 residues. The germline V gene has CDR1 GTSNPN and CDR2 SVGIG (reference sequence). V lost 0 bases to trimming and J lost 0 bases, with 17 bases between them. The CDR3 nucleotides read TGTGCCTGGAGTGTACACGGGACAAAGGACATGAACACTGAAGCTTTCTTT. This gives the protein CAWSVHGTKDMNTEAFF.

The J gene is TRBJ2-2, the V gene TRBV5-1; D not resolved. V was shortened by 4 bases and J by 0 bases, with 13 bases between the two germline ends. Germline V gives CDR1 SGHRS, CDR2 YFSETQ. CDR3 length: 16 amino acids. The CDR3 DNA reads TGCGCCAGCAGCCCCTATAGGAACTCGAACACCGGGGAGCTGTTTTTT. Amino acid sequence: CASSPYRNSNTGELFF.

This clone was seen only once. J is TRBJ2-1 and V is TRBV5-1; D remains ambiguous. Per germline, CDR1 SGHRS and CDR2 YFSETQ. The CDR3 spans 14 residues. V was shortened by 0 bases and J by 3 bases, with 7 bases between the two germline ends. The CDR3 sequence is CASSLEAVYNEQFF. In DNA, the CDR3 is TGCGCCAGCAGCTTGGAGGCAGTCTACAATGAGCAGTTCTTC.

This rearrangement joins TRBV7-6 to TRBJ1-4, with 12 bases aligning to TRBD1. Trimming took 2 bases from V and 5 from J; bases not matched to a gene: 12. In germline, CDR1 is SGHVS, CDR2 FNYEAQ. The CDR3 totals 19 residues. Written as DNA, the CDR3 is TGTGCCAGCAGCTTAACCGGATGGGGACAGGGGGCCGGAAATGAAAAACTGTTTTTT. It is translated as CASSLTGWGQGAGNEKLFF. The complete variable domain, with remaining parts taken from reference TRBV7-6 and TRBJ1-4, reads GAGVSQSPRYKVTKRGQDVALRCDPISGHVSLYWYRQALGQGPEFLTYFNYEAQQDKSGLPNDRFSAERPEGSISTLTIQRTEQRDSAMYRCASSLTGWGQGAGNEKLFFGSGTQLSVL.

This clone came up once. This rearrangement joins TRBV5-6 to TRBJ1-2; no firm D call. The V and J ends lost 8 bases and 5 bases respectively, with 19 bases between them. This CDR3 spans 14 amino acids. CDR1 SGHDT and CDR2 YYEEEE come from the germline V gene. DNA of the CDR3: TGTGCCAGTGCGTGGGCGAACAGCTGGTATGGCTACACCTTC. Its protein product is CASAWANSWYGYTF.

This clone turned up a few times. V usage is TRBV20-1 and J usage is TRBJ1-2; unclear D gene. CDR3 length: 11 residues. Germline lookup yields CDR1 DFQATT and CDR2 SNEGSKA (reference sequence). V lost 1 base and J lost 8, with 8 bases in between. CDR3 DNA: TGCAGTGCTAGAGTACCGCGGGGCTACACCTTC. It yields the protein CSARVPRGYTF.

V and J are TRBV29-1 and TRBJ2-7; TRBD2 agrees at 9 bases. The germline V gene encodes CDR1 SQVTM and CDR2 ANQGSEA. The CDR3 runs 14 residues. With V trimmed by 4 bases and J by 2 bases, 6 bases remained unmatched. CDR3 sequence reads: CSVVGGRGTYEQYF. The CDR3 DNA reads TGCAGCGTTGTTGGCGGGAGGGGGACCTACGAGCAGTACTTC.

The chain is built from TRBV5-5 and TRBJ1-1; TRBD1 matches 7 bases. Germline V gene data show CDR1 as SGHKS and CDR2 as YYEKEE (reference sequence). This CDR3 has 15 amino acids. The J segment lost 11 bases and the V segment lost 0 bases, leaving 13 bases of the junction unmatched. The CDR3 DNA sequence: TGTGCCAGCAGCTTGGCCTCGACAGGGTCCCGCGCGGCTTTCTTT. As protein: CASSLASTGSRAAFF.

Concerning this clone itself: Other DNA sequences in the sample encode the same CDR3. The V gene is TRBV7-9, the J gene TRBJ2-2; D not certain. Germline V lookup: CDR1 SEHNR, CDR2 FQNEAQ (reference sequence). V was cut by 6 bases and J by 6 bases, with 5 bases left in between. CDR3 length: 11 amino acids. Written as DNA, the CDR3 is TGTGCCAGCAGTCCCCCCGGGGAGCTGTTTTTT. It specifies CASSPPGELFF. Full variable domain (outside the CDR3, taken from reference TRBV7-9 and TRBJ2-2): DTGVSQNPRHKITKRGQNVTFRCDPISEHNRLYWYRQTLGQGPEFLTYFQNEAQLEKSRLLSDRFSAERPKGSFSTLEIQRTEQGDSAMYLCASSPPGELFFGEGSRLTVL.

This chain uses TRBV5-1 with TRBJ1-3; D gene ambiguous. Trimming pared 1 base from V and 2 bases from J, leaving 13 bases between. This CDR3 has 16 residues. Germline V gene sequence: CDR1 SGHRS, CDR2 YFSETQ. CDR3: CASSLNKKEPGNTIYF. CDR3 nucleotides: TGCGCCAGCAGCTTGAACAAAAAGGAACCTGGAAACACCATATATTTT.

The rearrangement uses TRBV6-6 and TRBJ2-1; D is tentatively TRBD1 or TRBD2 (6 bases each). V was shortened by 4 bases and J by 10 bases, with 17 bases between the two germline ends. Germline lookup yields CDR1 MNHNY and CDR2 SVGAGI (reference sequence). This CDR3 has 14 residues. This chain's CDR3 is CASSSGTGAEEQFF. The CDR3 DNA follows: TGTGCCAGCAGTTCGGGGACGGGGGCGGAAGAGCAGTTCTTC.

The chain couples TRBV29-1 to TRBJ1-2, with a weak D call TRBD1 (6 bases). Germline V gene sequence: CDR1 SQVTM, CDR2 ANQGSEA. The CDR3 covers 13 residues. Trimming stripped 4 bases from V and 3 bases from J, with 12 bases between. The CDR3 loop is CSVVGGGDYGYTF. The CDR3 DNA reads TGCAGCGTTGTAGGGGGGGGCGACTATGGCTACACCTTC.

This chain links TRBV11-2 with TRBJ2-1; the match to TRBD2 covers 11 bases. The CDR3 has 15 residues. Germline V gives CDR1 SGHAT, CDR2 FQNNGV. Trimming removed 5 bases from V and 6 bases from J; junction bases left unmatched: 6. The CDR3 DNA sequence: TGTGCCAGCAGCCCACTAGCGGGAGTGATCAATGAGCAGTTCTTC. This translates into CASSPLAGVINEQFF.

V and J are TRBV30 and TRBJ2-3; 13 nucleotides match TRBD2. With V trimmed by 5 bases and J by 3 bases, 8 bases remained unmatched. Germline-derived CDR1 and CDR2 are GTSNPN and SVGIG (reference sequence). The CDR3 totals 16 residues. DNA for the CDR3: TGTGCCTGGGGTAACGGACTAGCGGGAGTAACAGATACGCAGTATTTT. Residues: CAWGNGLAGVTDTQYF.

V and J are TRBV11-2 and TRBJ2-7, with D perhaps TRBD2 (6 bases). The CDR3 is 14 residues long. CDR1 SGHAT and CDR2 FQNNGV come from the germline V gene. V was trimmed by 2 bases and J by 2 bases, leaving 10 bases between them. The CDR3 spells CASSLSSEAYEQYF. As DNA, the CDR3 is TGTGCCAGCAGCTTATCTAGCGAGGCCTACGAGCAGTACTTC.

The chain links TRBV9 to TRBJ2-1; D possibly matches TRBD1 or TRBD2 (5 bases each). V dropped 1 base and J dropped 2 bases, with 10 bases sitting between them. Per the germline V gene, CDR1 is SGDLS and CDR2 is YYNGEE. The CDR3 consists of 15 residues. CDR3 loop: CASSVFGAPYNEQFF. The DNA of the CDR3 is TGTGCCAGCAGCGTATTCGGGGCTCCCTACAATGAGCAGTTCTTC.

To note about this clone: The same CDR3 also results from other DNA sequences found in this sample. The J gene is TRBJ2-7, the V gene TRBV7-9; 7 bases align to TRBD1. The CDR3 is made up of 14 amino acids. Per the germline V gene, CDR1 is SEHNR and CDR2 is FQNEAQ (reference sequence). V shed 1 base and J 4 bases; nucleotides not matched to a gene: 4. This chain's CDR3 is CASSLVGGGYEQYF. The CDR3 coding sequence is TGTGCCAGCAGCTTAGTAGGGGGCGGGTACGAGCAGTACTTC.

The chain carries TRBV6-5 and TRBJ1-5; no firm D call. This CDR3 spans 13 amino acids. Per germline, CDR1 MNHEY and CDR2 SVGAGI. With 2 bases removed from V and 5 bases from J, the gap between germline ends came to 7 bases. The CDR3 DNA sequence: TGTGCCAGCAGTTACATGGCTCATCAGCCCCAGCATTTT. Translating it yields CASSYMAHQPQHF.

V usage is TRBV5-4 and J usage is TRBJ2-7, with 14 bases aligning to TRBD2. Germline assignment: CDR1 SGHNT and CDR2 YYREEE (reference sequence). The junction had 11 bases not matched to a gene; V was cut back by 3 bases and J by 6 bases. This CDR3 region has 17 residues. The CDR3 here is CASSSPGLAGAQSEQYF. Written as DNA, the CDR3 is TGTGCCAGCAGCTCACCGGGACTAGCGGGAGCTCAAAGCGAGCAGTACTTC.

The CDR3 spells CASSQEGDQPQHF. The CDR3 DNA is TGTGCCAGCAGCCAGGAAGGGGATCAGCCCCAGCATTTT. The genes are TRBV27 and TRBJ1-5, with D perhaps TRBD1 (5 bases). Trimming left V 6 bases short and J 5 bases short, with 11 bases between. The germline V gene encodes CDR1 MNHEY and CDR2 SMNVEV (reference sequence). This CDR3 has 13 residues.

V gene TRBV29-1 combines with J gene TRBJ2-3, with D maybe TRBD2 (6 bases). The CDR3 is made up of 14 amino acids. Germline V gene lookup returns CDR1 SQVTM and CDR2 ANQGSEA. V lost 1 base, J lost 3 bases, and 11 bases lay in between. CDR3 amino acids: CSVEGRDPTDTQYF. CDR3 in DNA: TGCAGCGTTGAAGGGCGGGACCCAACAGATACGCAGTATTTT.

V is TRBV11-1 and J is TRBJ2-3, with D perhaps TRBD1 (5 bases). Trimming pared 2 bases from V and 0 bases from J, leaving 18 bases between. The CDR3 is made up of 18 amino acids. Germline-derived CDR1 and CDR2 are SGHAT and FQDESV (reference sequence). The CDR3 sequence: CASSLPQGWGESTDTQYF. CDR3 in DNA: TGTGCCAGCAGCTTACCCCAGGGATGGGGTGAGAGCACAGATACGCAGTATTTT.

The J gene is TRBJ2-7, the V gene TRBV11-2; D gene uncertain. CDR1 is SGHAT and CDR2 is FQNNGV in the germline V gene. V lost 3 bases and J lost 3, with 9 bases in between. The CDR3 is 13 residues long. The CDR3 DNA follows: TGTGCCAGCAGCTTCGACACAAACTACGAGCAGTACTTC. This codes for CASSFDTNYEQYF.

The CDR3, as DNA: TGTGCCAGCAGTTCAGGGTTAGATACGCAGTATTTT. Its protein is CASSSGLDTQYF. The J gene is TRBJ2-3, the V gene TRBV27, with a tentative D call TRBD1 (5 bases). CDR3 length: 12 amino acids. Trimming took off 4 bases at V and 5 bases at J, with 7 bases between the two ends. CDR1 is MNHEY and CDR2 is SMNVEV in the germline V gene (reference sequence).

The J gene is TRBJ2-2, the V gene TRBV7-6, with 9 nucleotides matching TRBD2. The CDR3 consists of 16 residues. Trimming took 6 bases from V and 4 from J; bases not matched to a gene: 9. Germline V CDR1 and CDR2: SGHVS, FNYEAQ. The CDR3 is CASRKASGDFTGELFF. The DNA of the CDR3 is TGTGCCAGCAGGAAGGCTAGCGGGGATTTCACCGGGGAGCTGTTTTTT.

V gene TRBV4-2 combines with J gene TRBJ1-4; perhaps TRBD1 as D (5 bases). There are 16 residues in the CDR3. V shed 4 bases and J shed 4 bases, with 16 bases lying between them. The V gene's germline CDR1 is LGHNA and CDR2 YNFKEQ. In nucleotides, the CDR3 is TGTGCCAGCAGCCGAGACGAGACAGAATTTAATGAAAAACTGTTTTTT. Residues: CASSRDETEFNEKLFF.

V and J are TRBV4-2 and TRBJ2-7; D is possibly TRBD2 (6 bases). Germline V gene sequence: CDR1 LGHNA, CDR2 YNFKEQ. V lost 1 base, J lost 4 bases, and 23 bases lay in between. The CDR3 has 18 residues. The DNA for the CDR3 is TGTGCCAGCAGCCAAGTCCGGTCGCAAGCGGGTGAACCTTACGAGCAGTACTTC. It codes for CASSQVRSQAGEPYEQYF.